This T cell receptor beta chain was identified in a study of vaccination effects on CD4 cells after COVID-19. Findings and caveats of the study: Convalescent patients were few in the study, and early post-infection timepoints were absent.

A remark on this clone: Its antigen remains unknown.

The repertoire was sequenced with immunoSEQ multiplex PCR; TCRdb's copy has only in-frame clones and lacks some. This table holds tens of thousands of clones, 73% found once. CDR3 length: 14 residues. The germline gives CDR1 WSHSY, CDR2 SAAADI. V lost 1 base to trimming and J lost 7 bases, with 11 bases between them. Expansion with viral peptide pools was applied to antigen-specific CD4+ T cells by the ViraFEST assay prior to sequencing. Following an approximately 9-day culture, CD4+ T cells were purified. Each participant was administered two doses of either the BNT162b2 or the mRNA-1273 vaccine. V and J are TRBV10-2 and TRBJ2-1, with D possibly being TRBD2 (5 bases). The material sequenced was CD4+ T cells from PBMCs cultured with HCoV-229E spike peptides, taken after COVID-19 vaccination. The origin of this receptor is a human donor who received a COVID-19 vaccine. The CDR3 sequence is CASSEFPGRNEQFF. DNA of the CDR3: TGCGCCAGCAGTGAGTTCCCGGGAAGGAATGAGCAGTTCTTC.